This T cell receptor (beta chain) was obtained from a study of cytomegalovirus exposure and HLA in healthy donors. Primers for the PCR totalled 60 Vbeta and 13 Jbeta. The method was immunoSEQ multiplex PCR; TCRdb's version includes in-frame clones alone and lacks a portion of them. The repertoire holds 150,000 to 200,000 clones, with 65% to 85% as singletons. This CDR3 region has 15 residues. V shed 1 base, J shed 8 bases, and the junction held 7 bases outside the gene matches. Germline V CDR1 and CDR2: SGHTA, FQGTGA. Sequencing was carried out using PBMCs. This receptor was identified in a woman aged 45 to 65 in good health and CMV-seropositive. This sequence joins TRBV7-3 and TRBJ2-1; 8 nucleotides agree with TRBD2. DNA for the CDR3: TGTGCCAGCAGCTTAAATCGGGGGGGGGCTGATGAGCAGTTCTTC. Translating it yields CASSLNRGGADEQFF. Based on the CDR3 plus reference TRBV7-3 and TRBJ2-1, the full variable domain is GAGVSQTPSNKVTEKGKYVELRCDPISGHTALYWYRQSLGQGPEFLIYFQGTGAADDSGLPNDRFFAVRPEGSVSTLKIQRTERGDSAVYLCASSLNRGGADEQFFGPGTRLTVL.